The clone carrying this T cell receptor beta chain was seen only a few times. The antigen is undetermined. The data were obtained in a study of identical twins. Notes on the study in general: Memory repertoires lacked the insertion deficit that abundant cord blood beta clonotypes showed.

TCRdb called the 5' RACE reads again in MiXCR, with one record for every CDR3 protein. The data contain hundreds of thousands of distinct CDR3 sequences, roughly a quarter of them singletons. The sample was also reused in another study, on T cells expressing NK-cell markers. In that study: The authors sequenced eight donors, of whom seven were HCMV-seropositive and one was seronegative. Researchers report these clonotypes also headed the CD3+CD56-NKG2C+ fraction in four donors.

This TCR came from a woman between 18 and 29 years old in good health. Sequences were obtained from CD4+ T cells sorted from blood.

The CDR3 nucleotides are TGTGCCAGCAGTTTAAATCAGGGTCCTAACTATGGCTACACCTTC. It translates to CASSLNQGPNYGYTF. The rearrangement uses TRBV12-3 or TRBV12-4 and TRBJ1-2; D possibly corresponds to TRBD1 (5 bases). This CDR3 is 15 amino acids long. V was trimmed by 2 bases and J by 0 bases, leaving 10 bases between them.